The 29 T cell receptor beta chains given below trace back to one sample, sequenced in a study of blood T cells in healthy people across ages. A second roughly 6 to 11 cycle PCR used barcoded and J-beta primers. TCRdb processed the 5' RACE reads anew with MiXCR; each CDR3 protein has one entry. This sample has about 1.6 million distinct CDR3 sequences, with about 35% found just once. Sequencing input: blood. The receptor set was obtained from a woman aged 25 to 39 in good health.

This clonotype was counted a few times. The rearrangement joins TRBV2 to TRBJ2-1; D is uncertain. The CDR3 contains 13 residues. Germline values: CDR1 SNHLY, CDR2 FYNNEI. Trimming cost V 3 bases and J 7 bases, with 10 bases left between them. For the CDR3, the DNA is TGTGCCAGCAGTGATCTAGATTGGAATGAGCAGTTCTTC. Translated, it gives CASSDLDWNEQFF. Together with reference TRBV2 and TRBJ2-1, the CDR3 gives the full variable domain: EPEVTQTPSHQVTQMGQEVILRCVPISNHLYFYWYRQILGQKVEFLVSFYNNEISEKSEIFDDQFSVERPDGSNFTLKIRSTKLEDSAMYFCASSDLDWNEQFFGPGTRLTVL.

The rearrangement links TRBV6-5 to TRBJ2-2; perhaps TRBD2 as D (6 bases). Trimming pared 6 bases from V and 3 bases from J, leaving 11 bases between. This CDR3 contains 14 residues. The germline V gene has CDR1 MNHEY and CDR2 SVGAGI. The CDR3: CASRWKRDTGELFF. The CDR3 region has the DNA TGTGCCAGCAGGTGGAAGCGGGACACCGGGGAGCTGTTTTTT.

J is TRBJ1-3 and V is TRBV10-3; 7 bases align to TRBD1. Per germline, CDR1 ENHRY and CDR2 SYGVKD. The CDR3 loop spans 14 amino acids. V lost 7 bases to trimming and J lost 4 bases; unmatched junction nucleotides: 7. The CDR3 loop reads CAITPTGIGNTIYF. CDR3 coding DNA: TGTGCCATCACGCCGACAGGGATCGGAAACACCATATATTTT.

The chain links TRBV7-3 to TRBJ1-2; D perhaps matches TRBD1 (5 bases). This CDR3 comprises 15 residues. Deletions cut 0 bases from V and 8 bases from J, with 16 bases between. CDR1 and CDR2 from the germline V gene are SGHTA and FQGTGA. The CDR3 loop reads CASSLTSAVEGGYTF. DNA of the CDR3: TGTGCCAGCAGCTTAACCTCAGCAGTGGAGGGGGGCTACACCTTC.

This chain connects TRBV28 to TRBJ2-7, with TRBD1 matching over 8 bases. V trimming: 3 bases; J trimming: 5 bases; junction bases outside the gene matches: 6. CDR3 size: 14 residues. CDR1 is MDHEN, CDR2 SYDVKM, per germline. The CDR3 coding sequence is TGTGCCAGCAGTTTGACAGGGGCGCTAGACGAGCAGTACTTC. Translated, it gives CASSLTGALDEQYF.

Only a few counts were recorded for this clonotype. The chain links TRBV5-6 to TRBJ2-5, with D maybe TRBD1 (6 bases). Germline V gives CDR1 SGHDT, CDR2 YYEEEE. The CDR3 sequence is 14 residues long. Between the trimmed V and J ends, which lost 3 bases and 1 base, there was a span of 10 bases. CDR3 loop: CASSSWTAQETQYF. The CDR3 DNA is TGTGCCAGCAGCTCGTGGACAGCCCAAGAGACCCAGTACTTC.

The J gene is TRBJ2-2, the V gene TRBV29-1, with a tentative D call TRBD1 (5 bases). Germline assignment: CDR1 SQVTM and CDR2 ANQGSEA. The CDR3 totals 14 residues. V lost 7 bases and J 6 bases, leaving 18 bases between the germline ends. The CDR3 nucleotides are TGCAGCGCCTCCCAGGGTCAGGCGGCCGGGGAGCTGTTTTTT. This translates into CSASQGQAAGELFF.

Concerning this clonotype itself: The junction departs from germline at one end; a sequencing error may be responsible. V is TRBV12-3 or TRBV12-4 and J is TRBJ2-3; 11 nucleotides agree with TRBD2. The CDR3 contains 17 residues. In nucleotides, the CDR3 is TGTGCCAGCGGGCTAGCGGGGGGTCAAACCCGGGCAGATGCGCAGTATTTT. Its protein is CASGLAGGQTRADAQYF.

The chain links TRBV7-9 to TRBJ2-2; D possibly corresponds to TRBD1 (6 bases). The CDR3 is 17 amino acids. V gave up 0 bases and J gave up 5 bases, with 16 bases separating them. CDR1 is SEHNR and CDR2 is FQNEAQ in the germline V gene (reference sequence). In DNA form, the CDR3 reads TGTGCCAGCAGCTTAGCGGGGACAAGGGGCTGGACCGGGGAGCTGTTTTTT. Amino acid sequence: CASSLAGTRGWTGELFF. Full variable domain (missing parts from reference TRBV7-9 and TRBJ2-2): DTGVSQNPRHKITKRGQNVTFRCDPISEHNRLYWYRQTLGQGPEFLTYFQNEAQLEKSRLLSDRFSAERPKGSFSTLEIQRTEQGDSAMYLCASSLAGTRGWTGELFFGEGSRLTVL.

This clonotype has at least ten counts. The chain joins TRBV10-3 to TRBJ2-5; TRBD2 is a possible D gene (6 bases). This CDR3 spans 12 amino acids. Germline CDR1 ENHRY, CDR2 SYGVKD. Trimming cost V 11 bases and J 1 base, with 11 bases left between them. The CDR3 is CASAGTQETQYF. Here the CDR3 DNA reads TGTGCCTCAGCGGGTACCCAAGAGACCCAGTACTTC.

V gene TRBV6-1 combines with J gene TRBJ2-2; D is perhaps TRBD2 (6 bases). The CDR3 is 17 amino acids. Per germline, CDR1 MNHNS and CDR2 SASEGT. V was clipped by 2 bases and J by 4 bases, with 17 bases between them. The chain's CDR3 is CASSEWVGGAATGELFF. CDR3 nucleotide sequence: TGTGCCAGCAGTGAATGGGTGGGGGGAGCGGCCACCGGGGAGCTGTTTTTT.

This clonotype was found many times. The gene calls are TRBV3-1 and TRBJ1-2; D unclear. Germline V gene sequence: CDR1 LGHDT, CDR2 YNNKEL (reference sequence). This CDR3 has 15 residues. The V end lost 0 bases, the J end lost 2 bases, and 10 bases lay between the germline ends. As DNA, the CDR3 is TGTGCCAGCAGCCAAGAGGGTAGATACAACTATGGCTACACCTTC. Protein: CASSQEGRYNYGYTF.

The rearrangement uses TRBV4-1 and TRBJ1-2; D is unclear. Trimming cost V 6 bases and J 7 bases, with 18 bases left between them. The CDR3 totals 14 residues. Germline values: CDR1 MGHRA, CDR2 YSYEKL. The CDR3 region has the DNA TGCGCCAGCAGGGTAATCGGGAGAGCAGGTGGCTACACCTTC. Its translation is CASRVIGRAGGYTF.

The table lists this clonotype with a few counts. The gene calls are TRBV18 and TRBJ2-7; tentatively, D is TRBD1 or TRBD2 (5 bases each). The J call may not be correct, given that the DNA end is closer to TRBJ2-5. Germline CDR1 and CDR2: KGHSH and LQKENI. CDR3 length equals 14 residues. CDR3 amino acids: CASSPDTRGGTQYF. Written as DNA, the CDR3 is TGTGCCAGCTCACCGGACACTCGAGGAGGGACCCAGTACTTC.

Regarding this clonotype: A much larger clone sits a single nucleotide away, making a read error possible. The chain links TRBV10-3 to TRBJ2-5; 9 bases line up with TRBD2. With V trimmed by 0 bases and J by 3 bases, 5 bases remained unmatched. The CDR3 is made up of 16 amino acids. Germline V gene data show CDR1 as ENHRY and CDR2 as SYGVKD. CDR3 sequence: CAISESAAGGEETQYF. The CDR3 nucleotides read TGTGCCATCAGTGAGTCGGCAGCGGGAGGAGAAGAGACCCAGTACTTC.

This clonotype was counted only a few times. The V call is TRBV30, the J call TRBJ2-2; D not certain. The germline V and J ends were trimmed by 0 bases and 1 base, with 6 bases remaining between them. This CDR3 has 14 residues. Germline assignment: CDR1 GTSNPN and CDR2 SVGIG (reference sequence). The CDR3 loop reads CAWSVLGNTGELFF. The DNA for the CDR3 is TGTGCCTGGAGTGTACTGGGGAACACCGGGGAGCTGTTTTTT.

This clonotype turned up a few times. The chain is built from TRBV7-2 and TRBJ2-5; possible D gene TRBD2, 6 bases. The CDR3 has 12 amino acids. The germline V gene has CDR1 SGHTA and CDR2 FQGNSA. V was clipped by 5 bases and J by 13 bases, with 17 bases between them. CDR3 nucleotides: TGTGCCAGCAGCCTACACCCGCGGGGAATGTACTTC. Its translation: CASSLHPRGMYF.

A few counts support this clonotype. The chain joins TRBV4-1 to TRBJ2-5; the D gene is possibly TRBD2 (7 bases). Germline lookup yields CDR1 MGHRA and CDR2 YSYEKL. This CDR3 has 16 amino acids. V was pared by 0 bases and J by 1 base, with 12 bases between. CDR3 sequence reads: CASSQDWRGGQETQYF. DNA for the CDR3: TGCGCCAGCAGCCAAGATTGGAGGGGGGGCCAAGAGACCCAGTACTTC.

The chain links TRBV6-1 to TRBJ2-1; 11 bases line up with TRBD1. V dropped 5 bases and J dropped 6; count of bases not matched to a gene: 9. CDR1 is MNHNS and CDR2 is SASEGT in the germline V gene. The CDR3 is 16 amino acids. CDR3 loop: CASSSIRDRGTNEQFF. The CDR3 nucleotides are TGTGCCAGCAGTTCTATCCGGGACAGGGGGACCAATGAGCAGTTCTTC.

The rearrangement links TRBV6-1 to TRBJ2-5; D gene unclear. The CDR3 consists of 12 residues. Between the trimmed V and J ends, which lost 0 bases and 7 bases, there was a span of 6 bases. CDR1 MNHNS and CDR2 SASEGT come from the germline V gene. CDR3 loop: CASSEAHSTQYF. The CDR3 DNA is TGTGCCAGCAGTGAAGCGCATTCGACCCAGTACTTC.

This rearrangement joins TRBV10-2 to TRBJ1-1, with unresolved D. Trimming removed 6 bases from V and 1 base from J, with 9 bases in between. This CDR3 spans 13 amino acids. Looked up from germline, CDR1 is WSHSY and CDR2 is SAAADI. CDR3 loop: CASRERQNTEAFF. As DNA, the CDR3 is TGCGCCAGCAGGGAAAGACAGAACACTGAAGCTTTCTTT.

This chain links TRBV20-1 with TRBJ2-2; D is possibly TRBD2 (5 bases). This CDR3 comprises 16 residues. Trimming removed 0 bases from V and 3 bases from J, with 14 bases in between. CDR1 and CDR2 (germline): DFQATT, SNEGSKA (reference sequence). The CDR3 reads CSARDLGLGDTGELFF. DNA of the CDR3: TGCAGTGCTAGAGATCTTGGACTGGGCGACACCGGGGAGCTGTTTTTT.

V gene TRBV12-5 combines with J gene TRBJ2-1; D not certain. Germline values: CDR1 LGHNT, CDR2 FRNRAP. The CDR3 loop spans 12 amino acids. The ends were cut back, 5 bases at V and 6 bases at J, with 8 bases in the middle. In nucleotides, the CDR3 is TGTGCTAGTGGTCCCAATTGCAATGAGCAGTTCTTC. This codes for CASGPNCNEQFF.

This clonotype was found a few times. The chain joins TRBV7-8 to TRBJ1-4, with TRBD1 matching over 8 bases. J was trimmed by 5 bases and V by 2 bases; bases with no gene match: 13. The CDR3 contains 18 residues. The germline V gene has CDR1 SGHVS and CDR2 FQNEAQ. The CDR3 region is CASSLIVGQEIPNEKLFF. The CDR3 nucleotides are TGTGCCAGCAGCTTAATTGTGGGACAGGAGATCCCGAATGAAAAACTGTTTTTT.

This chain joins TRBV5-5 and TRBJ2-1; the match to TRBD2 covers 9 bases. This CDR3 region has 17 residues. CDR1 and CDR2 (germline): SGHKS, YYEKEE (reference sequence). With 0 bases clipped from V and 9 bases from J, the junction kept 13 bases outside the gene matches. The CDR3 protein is CASSLGVLLAGRGEQFF. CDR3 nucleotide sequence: TGTGCCAGCAGCTTGGGGGTGTTACTAGCGGGCCGGGGTGAGCAGTTCTTC. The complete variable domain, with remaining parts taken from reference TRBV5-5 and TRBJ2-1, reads DAGVTQSPTHLIKTRGQQVTLRCSPISGHKSVSWYQQVLGQGPQFIFQYYEKEERGRGNFPDRFSARQFPNYSSELNVNALLLGDSALYLCASSLGVLLAGRGEQFFGPGTRLTVL.

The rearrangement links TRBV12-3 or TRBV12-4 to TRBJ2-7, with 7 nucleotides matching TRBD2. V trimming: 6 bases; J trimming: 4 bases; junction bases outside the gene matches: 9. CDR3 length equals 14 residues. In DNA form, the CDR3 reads TGTGCCAGCAGCCCCCAGGGAGGGATTTACGAGCAGTACTTC. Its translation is CASSPQGGIYEQYF.

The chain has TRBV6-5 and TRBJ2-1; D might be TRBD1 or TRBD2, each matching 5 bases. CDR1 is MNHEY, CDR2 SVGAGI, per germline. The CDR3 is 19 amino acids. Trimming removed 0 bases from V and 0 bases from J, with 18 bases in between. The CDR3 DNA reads TGTGCCAGCAGTTACTCCGGGGCCGGTGGATATAGCTCCTACAATGAGCAGTTCTTC. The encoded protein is CASSYSGAGGYSSYNEQFF.

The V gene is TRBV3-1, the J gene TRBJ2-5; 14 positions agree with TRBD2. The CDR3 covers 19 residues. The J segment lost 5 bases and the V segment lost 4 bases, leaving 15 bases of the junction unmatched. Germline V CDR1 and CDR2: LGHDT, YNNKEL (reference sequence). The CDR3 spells CASSPLGGTSGGDPETQYF. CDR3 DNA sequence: TGTGCCAGCAGCCCCCTAGGCGGGACTAGCGGGGGTGATCCGGAGACCCAGTACTTC.

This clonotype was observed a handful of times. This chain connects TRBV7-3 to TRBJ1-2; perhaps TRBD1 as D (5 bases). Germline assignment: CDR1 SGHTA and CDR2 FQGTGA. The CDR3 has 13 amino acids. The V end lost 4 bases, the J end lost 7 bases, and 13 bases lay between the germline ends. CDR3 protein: CASSSRDGSGYTF. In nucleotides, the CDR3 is TGTGCCAGCAGCTCACGGGACGGCAGTGGCTACACCTTC.